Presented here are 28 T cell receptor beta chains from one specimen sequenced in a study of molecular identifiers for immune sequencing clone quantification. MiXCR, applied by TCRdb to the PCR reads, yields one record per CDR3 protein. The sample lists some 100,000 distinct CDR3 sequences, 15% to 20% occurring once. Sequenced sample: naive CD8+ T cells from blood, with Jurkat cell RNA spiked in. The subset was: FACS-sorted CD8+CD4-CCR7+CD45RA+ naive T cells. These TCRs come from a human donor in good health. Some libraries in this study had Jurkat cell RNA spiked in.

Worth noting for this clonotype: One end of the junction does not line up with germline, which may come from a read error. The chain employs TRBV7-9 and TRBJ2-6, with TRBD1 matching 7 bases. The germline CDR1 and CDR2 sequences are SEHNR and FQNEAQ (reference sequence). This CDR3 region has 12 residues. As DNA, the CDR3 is TGTGCCAGCAGCTTAGAAGGGGGCCGACCGCCTTTC. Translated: CASSLEGGRPPF. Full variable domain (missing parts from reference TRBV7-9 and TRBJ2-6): DTGVSQNPRHKITKRGQNVTFRCDPISEHNRLYWYRQTLGQGPEFLTYFQNEAQLEKSRLLSDRFSAERPKGSFSTLEIQRTEQGDSAMYLCASSLEGGRPPFGAGSRLTVL.

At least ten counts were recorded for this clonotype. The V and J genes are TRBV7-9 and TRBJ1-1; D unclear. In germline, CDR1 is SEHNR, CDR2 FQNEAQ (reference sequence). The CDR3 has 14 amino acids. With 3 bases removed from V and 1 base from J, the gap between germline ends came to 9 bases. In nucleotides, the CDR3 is TGTGCCAGCAGCTTGGCAGACTCGAACACTGAAGCTTTCTTT. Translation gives CASSLADSNTEAFF.

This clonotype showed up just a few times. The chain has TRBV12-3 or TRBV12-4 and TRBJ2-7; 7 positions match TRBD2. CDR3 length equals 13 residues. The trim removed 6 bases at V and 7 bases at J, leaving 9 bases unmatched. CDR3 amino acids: CASSSRLAHEQYF. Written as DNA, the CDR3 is TGTGCCAGCAGCTCAAGACTAGCACATGAGCAGTACTTC.

DNA of the CDR3: TGTGCCAGCAGCCCCAGGGGGAGTCCCTACGAGCAGTACTTC. Amino acid sequence: CASSPRGSPYEQYF. The chain recombines TRBV14 with TRBJ2-7; TRBD1 aligns across 7 bases. The germline V gene encodes CDR1 SGHDN and CDR2 FVKESK. CDR3 size: 14 residues. V was pared by 4 bases and J by 2 bases, with 5 bases of the junction left unmatched.

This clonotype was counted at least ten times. The CDR3 DNA sequence: TGTGCCTGGAGTGTAGCTACGCTGAACGAGCAGTACTTC. This encodes CAWSVATLNEQYF. V usage is TRBV30 and J usage is TRBJ2-7; no firm D call. V was cut by 0 bases and J by 5 bases, with 11 bases left in between. Germline V gene data show CDR1 as GTSNPN and CDR2 as SVGIG (reference sequence). The CDR3 sequence is 13 residues long.

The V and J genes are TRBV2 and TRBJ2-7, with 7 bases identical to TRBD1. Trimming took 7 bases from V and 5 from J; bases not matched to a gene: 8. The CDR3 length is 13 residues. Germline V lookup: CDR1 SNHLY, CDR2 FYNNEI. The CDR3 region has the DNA TGTGCCAGCACTACCCGGGACAGCCACGAGCAGTACTTC. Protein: CASTTRDSHEQYF.

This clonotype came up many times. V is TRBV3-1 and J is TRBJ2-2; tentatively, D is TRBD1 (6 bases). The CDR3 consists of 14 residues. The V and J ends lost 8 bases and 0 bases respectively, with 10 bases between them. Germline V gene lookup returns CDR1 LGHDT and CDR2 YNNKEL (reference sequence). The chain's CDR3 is CASSGTTNTGELFF. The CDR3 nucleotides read TGTGCCAGCTCCGGGACAACGAACACCGGGGAGCTGTTTTTT.

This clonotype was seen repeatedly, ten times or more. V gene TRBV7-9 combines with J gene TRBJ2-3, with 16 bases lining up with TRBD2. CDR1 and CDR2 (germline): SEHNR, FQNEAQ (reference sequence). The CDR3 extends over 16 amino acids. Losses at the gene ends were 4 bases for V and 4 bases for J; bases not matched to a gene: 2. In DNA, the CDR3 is TGTGCCAGCAGCTCCGGGACTAGCGGGGGGGCAGATACGCAGTATTTT. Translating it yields CASSSGTSGGADTQYF.

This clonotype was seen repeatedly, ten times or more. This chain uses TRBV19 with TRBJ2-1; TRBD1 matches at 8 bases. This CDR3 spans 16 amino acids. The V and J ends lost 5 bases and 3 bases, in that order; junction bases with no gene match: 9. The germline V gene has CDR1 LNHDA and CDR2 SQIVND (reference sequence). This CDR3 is CASSEQGGYGYNEQFF. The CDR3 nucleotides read TGTGCCAGTAGTGAACAGGGGGGCTACGGCTACAATGAGCAGTTCTTC.

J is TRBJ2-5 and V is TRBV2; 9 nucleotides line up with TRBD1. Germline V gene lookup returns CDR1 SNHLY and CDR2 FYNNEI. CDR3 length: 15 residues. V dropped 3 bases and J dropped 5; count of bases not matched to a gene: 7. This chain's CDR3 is CASSEGQGFAETQYF. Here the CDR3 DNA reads TGTGCCAGCAGTGAGGGACAGGGATTTGCCGAGACCCAGTACTTC. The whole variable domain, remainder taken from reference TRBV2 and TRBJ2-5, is EPEVTQTPSHQVTQMGQEVILRCVPISNHLYFYWYRQILGQKVEFLVSFYNNEISEKSEIFDDQFSVERPDGSNFTLKIRSTKLEDSAMYFCASSEGQGFAETQYFGPGTRLLVL.

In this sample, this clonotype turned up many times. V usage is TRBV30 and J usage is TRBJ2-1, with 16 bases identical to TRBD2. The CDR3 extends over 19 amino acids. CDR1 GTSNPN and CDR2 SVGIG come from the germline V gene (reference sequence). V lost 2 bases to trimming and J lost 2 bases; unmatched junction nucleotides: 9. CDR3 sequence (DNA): TGTGCCTGGAGTTCCGGGGGACTAGCGGGAGGGGGGCCCTACAATGAGCAGTTCTTC. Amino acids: CAWSSGGLAGGGPYNEQFF.

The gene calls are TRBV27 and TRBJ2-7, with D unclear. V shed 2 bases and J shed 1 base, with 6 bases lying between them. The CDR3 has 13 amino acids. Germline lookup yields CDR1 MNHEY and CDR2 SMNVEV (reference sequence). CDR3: CASSLHRSYEQYF. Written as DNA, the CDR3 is TGTGCCAGCAGTTTACACAGATCCTACGAGCAGTACTTC.

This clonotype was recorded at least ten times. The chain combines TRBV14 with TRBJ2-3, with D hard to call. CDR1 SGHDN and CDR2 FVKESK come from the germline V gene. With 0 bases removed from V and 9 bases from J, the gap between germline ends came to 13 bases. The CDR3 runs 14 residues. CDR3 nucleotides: TGTGCCAGCAGCCAAGAATCTCTCGTCGGAACGCAGTATTTT. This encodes CASSQESLVGTQYF.

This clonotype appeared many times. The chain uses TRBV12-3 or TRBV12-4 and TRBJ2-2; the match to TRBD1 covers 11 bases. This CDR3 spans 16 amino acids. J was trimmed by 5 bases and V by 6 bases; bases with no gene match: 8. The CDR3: CASREAGTGGTGELFF. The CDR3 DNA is TGTGCCAGCAGGGAAGCCGGGACAGGGGGTACCGGGGAGCTGTTTTTT.

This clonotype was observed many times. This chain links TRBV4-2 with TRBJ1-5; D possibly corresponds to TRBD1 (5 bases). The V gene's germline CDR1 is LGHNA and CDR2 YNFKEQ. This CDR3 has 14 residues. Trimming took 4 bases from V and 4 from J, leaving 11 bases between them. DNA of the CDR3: TGTGCCAGCAGCCGCACAGGAGAAAATCAGCCCCAGCATTTT. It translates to CASSRTGENQPQHF.

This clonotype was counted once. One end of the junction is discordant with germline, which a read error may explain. The CDR3 coding sequence is TGTGCCAGCAGCTTAGAGCCGGGACGGGGGTCCTTC. Translating it yields CASSLEPGRGSF. The V gene is TRBV7-9, the J gene TRBJ2-7; possibly TRBD2 for D (6 bases). CDR3 length equals 12 residues. Germline assignment: CDR1 SEHNR and CDR2 FQNEAQ (reference sequence). Full variable domain (missing parts from reference TRBV7-9 and TRBJ2-7): DTGVSQNPRHKITKRGQNVTFRCDPISEHNRLYWYRQTLGQGPEFLTYFQNEAQLEKSRLLSDRFSAERPKGSFSTLEIQRTEQGDSAMYLCASSLEPGRGSFGPGTRLTVT.

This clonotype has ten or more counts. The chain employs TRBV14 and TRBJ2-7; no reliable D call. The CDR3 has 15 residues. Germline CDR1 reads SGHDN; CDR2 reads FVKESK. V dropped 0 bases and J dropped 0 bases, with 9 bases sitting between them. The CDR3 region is CASSQDSVSSYEQYF. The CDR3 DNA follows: TGTGCCAGCAGCCAAGATTCAGTTAGCTCCTACGAGCAGTACTTC.

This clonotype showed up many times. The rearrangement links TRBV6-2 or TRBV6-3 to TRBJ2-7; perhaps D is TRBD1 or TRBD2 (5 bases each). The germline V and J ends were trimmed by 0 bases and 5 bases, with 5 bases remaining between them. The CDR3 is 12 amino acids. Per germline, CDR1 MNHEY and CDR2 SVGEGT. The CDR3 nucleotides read TGTGCCAGCAGTTACTCGGGGGACGAGCAGTACTTC. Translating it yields CASSYSGDEQYF.

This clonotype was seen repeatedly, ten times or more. CDR3: CASSSTGGGYNEQFF. CDR3 nucleotide sequence: TGTGCCAGCAGCTCGACGGGGGGGGGCTACAATGAGCAGTTCTTC. The V and J genes are TRBV13 and TRBJ2-1; 8 bases are a match to TRBD2. Germline CDR1 and CDR2: PRHDT and FYEKMQ (reference sequence). With V trimmed by 4 bases and J by 3 bases, 5 bases remained unmatched. The CDR3 has 15 amino acids.

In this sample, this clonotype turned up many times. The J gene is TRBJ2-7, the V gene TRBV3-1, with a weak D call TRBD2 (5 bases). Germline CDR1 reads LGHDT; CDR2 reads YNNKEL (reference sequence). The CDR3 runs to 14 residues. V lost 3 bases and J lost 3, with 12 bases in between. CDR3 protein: CASSHSGGGYEQYF. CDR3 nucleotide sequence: TGTGCCAGCAGCCATTCCGGAGGTGGCTACGAGCAGTACTTC.

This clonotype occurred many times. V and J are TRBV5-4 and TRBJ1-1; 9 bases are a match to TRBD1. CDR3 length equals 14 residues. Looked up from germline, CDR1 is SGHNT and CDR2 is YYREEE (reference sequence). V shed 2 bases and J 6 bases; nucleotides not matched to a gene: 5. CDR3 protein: CASSLQGALAEAFF. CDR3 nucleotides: TGTGCCAGCAGCTTACAGGGGGCTTTGGCTGAAGCTTTCTTT.

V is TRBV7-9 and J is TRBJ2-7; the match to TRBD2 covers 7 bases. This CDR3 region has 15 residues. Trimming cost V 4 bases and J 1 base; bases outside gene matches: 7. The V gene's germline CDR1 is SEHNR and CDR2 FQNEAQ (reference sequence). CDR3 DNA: TGTGCCAGCAGCTCTTCGGGACTACTTTCCTACGAGCAGTACTTC. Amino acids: CASSSSGLLSYEQYF.

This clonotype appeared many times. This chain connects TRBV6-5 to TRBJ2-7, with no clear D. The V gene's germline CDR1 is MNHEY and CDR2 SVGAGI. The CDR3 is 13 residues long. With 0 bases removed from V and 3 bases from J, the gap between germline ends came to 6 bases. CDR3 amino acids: CASSYSKSYEQYF. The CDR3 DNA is TGTGCCAGCAGTTACTCGAAAAGCTACGAGCAGTACTTC.

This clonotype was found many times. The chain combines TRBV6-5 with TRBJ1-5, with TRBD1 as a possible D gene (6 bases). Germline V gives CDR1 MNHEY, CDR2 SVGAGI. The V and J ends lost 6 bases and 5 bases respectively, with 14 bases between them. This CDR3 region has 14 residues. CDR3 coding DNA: TGTGCCAGCAGGGAACTCAGGGGAGATCAGCCCCAGCATTTT. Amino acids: CASRELRGDQPQHF.

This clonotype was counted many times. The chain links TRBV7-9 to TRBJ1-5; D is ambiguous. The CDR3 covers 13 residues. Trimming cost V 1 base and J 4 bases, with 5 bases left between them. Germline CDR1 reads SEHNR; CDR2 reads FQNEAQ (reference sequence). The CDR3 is CASSLGINQPQHF. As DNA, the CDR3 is TGTGCCAGCAGCTTAGGGATAAATCAGCCCCAGCATTTT.

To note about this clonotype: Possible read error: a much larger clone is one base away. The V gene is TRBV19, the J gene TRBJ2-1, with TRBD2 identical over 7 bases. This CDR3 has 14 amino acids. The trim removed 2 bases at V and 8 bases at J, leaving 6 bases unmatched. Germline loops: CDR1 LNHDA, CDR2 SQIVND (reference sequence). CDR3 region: CASSITSVGDEQFF. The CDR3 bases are TGTGCCAGTAGTATAACTAGCGTGGGCGATGAGCAGTTCTTC.

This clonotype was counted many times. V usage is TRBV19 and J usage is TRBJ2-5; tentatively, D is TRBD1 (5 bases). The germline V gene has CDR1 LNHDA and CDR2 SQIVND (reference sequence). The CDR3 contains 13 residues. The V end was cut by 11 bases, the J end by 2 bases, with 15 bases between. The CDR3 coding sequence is TGTGCCTCCACTGGGGCACATCAAGAGACCCAGTACTTC. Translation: CASTGAHQETQYF. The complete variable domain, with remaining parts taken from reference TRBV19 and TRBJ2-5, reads DGGITQSPKYLFRKEGQNVTLSCEQNLNHDAMYWYRQDPGQGLRLIYYSQIVNDFQKGDIAEGYSVSREKKESFPLTVTSAQKNPTAFYLCASTGAHQETQYFGPGTRLLVL.

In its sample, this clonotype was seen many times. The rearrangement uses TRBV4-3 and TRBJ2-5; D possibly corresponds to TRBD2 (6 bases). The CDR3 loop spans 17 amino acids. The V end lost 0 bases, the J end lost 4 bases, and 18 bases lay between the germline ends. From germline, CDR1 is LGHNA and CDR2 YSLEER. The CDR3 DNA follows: TGCGCCAGCAGCCAAGATCTAACGGGAGTTACGGGAGAGACCCAGTACTTC. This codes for CASSQDLTGVTGETQYF.